A selection of T cell receptor beta chains follows, all from one sample in a study of blood T cell repertoires in COVID-19. Libraries were prepared by immunoSEQ multiplex PCR; TCRdb keeps only in-frame clonotypes and omits some of them. The sample includes hundreds of thousands of clones, around 87% of them seen just once. Sequenced material: peripheral blood. The receptors come from a woman in her forties or fifties with active or convalescent COVID-19. Each CDR3 is given without its conserved first and last residue.

v_call cdr3_aa
TRBV11-2 ASSLDVQNYGYT
TRBV6-5 ASSYRVDYIDEQF
TRBV6-1 ASSATPSTGGSNQPQH
TRBV18 ASSQQAPGELF
TRBV19 ASSPGTGNTGELF
TRBV25-1 ASSELSTGYT
TRBV11-3 ASSADSNTEAF
TRBV19 ASSGQSSNQPQH
TRBV18 ASSPRRGDGTEAF
TRBV4-3 ASSQDRAGSGMKQY
TRBV6-2/TRBV6-3 ASSYNERGYEQY
TRBV7-2 ASSLVLSGVQPQH
TRBV6-2/TRBV6-3 ASSYSSGFALFKGNIQY
TRBV7-9 ASSLAEPAGAF
TRBV4-2 ASSQDHFALLEAF
TRBV18 ASNDRRDQETQY
TRBV6-2/TRBV6-3 ASSLRPQGPYATNEKLF
TRBV7-2 ASSLRAGDAGELF
TRBV4-2 ASSQGSQNTEAF
TRBV19 ASSERGGYNEQF
TRBV6-2/TRBV6-3 ASSYSVTGDPTNEKLF
TRBV6-5 ASSSAGGPQETQY
TRBV19 ASSGGQGGDYGYT
TRBV27 ASSGTGGVNYGYT
TRBV25-1 ASTRGLAGRTDTQY
TRBV28 ASREEEQF
TRBV18 ASSPTGTYGYT
TRBV27 ASSSLAGGTDTQY
TRBV28 ASHQEKGRRGGYT
TRBV10-3 AIGSSYEQY